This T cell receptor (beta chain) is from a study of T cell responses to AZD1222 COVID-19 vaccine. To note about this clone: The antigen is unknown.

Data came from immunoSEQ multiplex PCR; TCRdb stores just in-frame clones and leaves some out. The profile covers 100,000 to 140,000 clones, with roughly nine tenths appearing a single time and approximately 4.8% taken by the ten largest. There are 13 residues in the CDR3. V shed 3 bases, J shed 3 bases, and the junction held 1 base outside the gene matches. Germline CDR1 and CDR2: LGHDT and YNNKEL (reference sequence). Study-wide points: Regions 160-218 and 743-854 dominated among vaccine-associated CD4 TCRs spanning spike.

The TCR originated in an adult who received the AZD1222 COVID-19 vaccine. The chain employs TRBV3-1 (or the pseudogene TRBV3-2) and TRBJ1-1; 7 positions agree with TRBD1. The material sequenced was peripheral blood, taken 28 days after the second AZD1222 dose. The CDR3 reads CASSQGTDTEAFF. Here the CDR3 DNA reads TGTGCCAGCAGCCAGGGGACAGACACTGAAGCTTTCTTT.